The 32 T cell receptor beta chains in this list originate from one sample, sequenced in a study of T-cell reconstitution after alpha-beta-depleted transplantation in children. Preparing the TCRbeta library involved the use of unique molecular identifiers. TCRdb processed the PCR reads anew with MiXCR; each CDR3 protein has one entry. The sample includes roughly 280,000 distinct CDR3 sequences, around a tenth of them seen just once. This material consisted of peripheral blood, taken 180 days after TCRalphabeta/CD19-depleted stem cell transplant. The receptors were sampled from a male patient aged 2-9 years who had a stem cell transplant for chronic granulomatous disease, so the T cells may come from the graft donor.

Points on this clonotype: An end of the junction differs from the germline gene, which may be a read error. CDR3 nucleotides: TGTGCCATGGGCCCCGCGAACTCCTGCGAGCAGTACTTC. As protein: CAMGPANSCEQYF. The chain recombines TRBV25-1 with TRBJ2-7; D unclear. Germline values: CDR1 MGHDK, CDR2 SYGVNS. The CDR3 has 13 amino acids.

This clonotype appeared many times. The chain joins TRBV12-3 or TRBV12-4 to TRBJ2-2; no definite D call. The CDR3 covers 11 residues. The V and J ends lost 10 bases and 4 bases respectively, with 7 bases between them. The CDR3 DNA sequence: TGTGCCACCCGGAGCACCGGGGAGCTGTTTTTT. This sequence encodes CATRSTGELFF.

This clonotype appeared many times. The rearrangement joins TRBV27 to TRBJ1-2; D is undetermined. CDR3 size: 13 residues. Trimming left V 2 bases short and J 10 bases short, with 14 bases between. The V gene's germline CDR1 is MNHEY and CDR2 SMNVEV (reference sequence). The CDR3 here is CASSLQPRSSYTF. The CDR3 DNA reads TGTGCCAGCAGTTTACAACCCCGGAGCTCCTACACCTTC.

This clonotype was detected ten times or more. The chain joins TRBV3-1 to TRBJ2-3; 12 nucleotides agree with TRBD2. The CDR3 has 18 residues. Germline V gene data show CDR1 as LGHDT and CDR2 as YNNKEL (reference sequence). Losses at the gene ends were 2 bases for V and 1 base for J; bases not matched to a gene: 7. DNA for the CDR3: TGTGCCAGCAGCCAAACCCATACTAGCGGGGGGCGCACAGATACGCAGTATTTT. The encoded protein is CASSQTHTSGGRTDTQYF.

The sample holds one count of this clonotype. The rearrangement uses TRBV3-1 and TRBJ2-1; D is perhaps TRBD2 (7 bases). The ends were cut back, 8 bases at V and 4 bases at J, with 24 bases in the middle. Germline values: CDR1 LGHDT, CDR2 YNNKEL (reference sequence). The CDR3 is 17 amino acids. The CDR3, as DNA: TGTGCCAGCTCCAAGCAGGTGCGGCGGGGGCAGTACAATGAGCAGTTCTTC. It encodes CASSKQVRRGQYNEQFF.

This clonotype turned up a few times. V and J are TRBV19 and TRBJ2-3, with D perhaps matching TRBD1 or TRBD2 (5 bases each). CDR3 length: 13 amino acids. V lost 7 bases to trimming and J lost 0 bases, with 8 bases between them. CDR1 is LNHDA, CDR2 SQIVND, per germline (reference sequence). The CDR3 nucleotides read TGTGCCAGTAAATGGGACAGCACAGATACGCAGTATTTT. The encoded protein is CASKWDSTDTQYF.

This clonotype has a count of ten or more. The V gene is TRBV29-1, the J gene TRBJ1-2; D not resolved. The CDR3 is 10 residues long. With 4 bases removed from V and 8 bases from J, the gap between germline ends came to 8 bases. CDR1 SQVTM and CDR2 ANQGSEA come from the germline V gene. CDR3 DNA: TGCAGCGTTGCAGGTGGAGGCTACACCTTC. Protein: CSVAGGGYTF.

This clonotype was seen repeatedly, ten times or more. The V and J genes are TRBV28 and TRBJ1-2; unclear D gene. Germline V gene sequence: CDR1 MDHEN, CDR2 SYDVKM. Trimming cost V 5 bases and J 4 bases, with 17 bases left between them. The CDR3 has 15 residues. As DNA, the CDR3 is TGTGCCAGCAGTCGAAGGACGGCCGGGTCCTATGGCTACACCTTC. Its translation: CASSRRTAGSYGYTF.

This clonotype was seen repeatedly, ten times or more. The gene calls are TRBV12-3 or TRBV12-4 and TRBJ2-6, with no clear D. The length of the CDR3 is 17 residues. V was clipped by 6 bases and J by 3 bases, with 18 bases between them. CDR3 in amino acids: CASRLPAGRVGANVLTF. The DNA for the CDR3 is TGTGCCAGCAGGCTCCCGGCAGGTCGGGTTGGGGCCAACGTCCTGACTTTC.

This clonotype showed up many times. The V gene is TRBV7-7, the J gene TRBJ2-7; TRBD1 might be the D (6 bases). V was cut by 2 bases and J by 7 bases, with 15 bases left in between. The germline V gene encodes CDR1 SSHAT and CDR2 FNYEAQ (reference sequence). The CDR3 totals 14 residues. CDR3 in amino acids: CASSLQVPQGEQYF. In DNA, the CDR3 is TGTGCCAGCAGCTTACAGGTCCCCCAGGGGGAGCAGTACTTC.

The chain couples TRBV4-2 to TRBJ2-5; D perhaps matches TRBD2 (6 bases). The CDR3 covers 18 residues. From germline, CDR1 is LGHNA and CDR2 YNFKEQ. Trimming removed 1 base at V and 4 bases at J, with 22 bases between. In DNA form, the CDR3 reads TGTGCCAGCAGCCAAGTTTTCGGTGGGGGGTCGGTAGGAGAGACCCAGTACTTC. Translation: CASSQVFGGGSVGETQYF.

The sample holds many counts of this clonotype. The rearrangement joins TRBV24-1 to TRBJ2-2; 10 nucleotides align to TRBD1. The V gene end was trimmed by 3 bases and the J gene end by 3 bases; junction bases not matched to a gene: 6. The CDR3 consists of 17 residues. Per the germline V gene, CDR1 is KGHDR and CDR2 is SFDVKD. The CDR3 sequence is CATSDRRQGADTGELFF. CDR3 in DNA: TGTGCCACCAGTGATCGGAGACAGGGGGCCGACACCGGGGAGCTGTTTTTT.

This clonotype was picked up many times. The rearrangement uses TRBV7-2 and TRBJ2-7, with D perhaps TRBD2 (6 bases). There are 13 residues in the CDR3. Per the germline V gene, CDR1 is SGHTA and CDR2 is FQGNSA. V lost 5 bases and J 2 bases, leaving 10 bases between the germline ends. The CDR3 spells CASSRSGTYEQYF. The DNA for the CDR3 is TGTGCCAGCAGCCGTAGCGGCACCTACGAGCAGTACTTC.

This clonotype was recorded many times. This sequence joins TRBV7-2 and TRBJ2-7, with 10 bases aligning to TRBD2. Trimming removed 4 bases from V and 7 bases from J; junction bases left unmatched: 13. The CDR3 covers 16 residues. Per the germline V gene, CDR1 is SGHTA and CDR2 is FQGNSA. Here the CDR3 DNA reads TGTGCCAGCAGCTCTGAATGGACTAGCGGACCTAGGGAGCAGTACTTC. It translates to CASSSEWTSGPREQYF.

The chain recombines TRBV5-1 with TRBJ2-3; no clear D gene. TRBJ1-5 matches the DNA end more closely, so the J call is doubtful. Germline CDR1 SGHRS, CDR2 YFSETQ. The CDR3 has 12 amino acids. The CDR3 DNA is TGCGCCAGCAGCTTGGAGGCCGATACGCAGCATTTT. This codes for CASSLEADTQHF.

The rearrangement links TRBV20-1 to TRBJ2-6; D is undetermined. The CDR3 is 17 residues long. Germline CDR1 DFQATT, CDR2 SNEGSKA (reference sequence). The V end lost 1 base, the J end lost 0 bases, and 13 bases lay between the germline ends. DNA of the CDR3: TGCAGTGCTAGAGGCCAGGTTTCGAACTCTGGGGCCAACGTCCTGACTTTC. This sequence encodes CSARGQVSNSGANVLTF.

This clonotype occurred many times. This rearrangement joins TRBV5-1 to TRBJ2-7; 7 bases agree with TRBD2. CDR3 size: 15 residues. Germline loops: CDR1 SGHRS, CDR2 YFSETQ. V dropped 3 bases and J dropped 6; count of bases not matched to a gene: 12. CDR3 nucleotide sequence: TGCGCCAGCAGCTCCGGGGCGGGAGAATGGTCCGAGCAGTACTTC. Translating gives CASSSGAGEWSEQYF.

This clonotype has ten or more counts. The chain recombines TRBV20-1 with TRBJ1-1; 8 bases agree with TRBD1. The CDR3 runs 14 residues. Trimming cost V 0 bases and J 3 bases; bases outside gene matches: 3. Germline V lookup: CDR1 DFQATT, CDR2 SNEGSKA (reference sequence). Here the CDR3 reads CSARDAQGDTEAFF. The CDR3 region has the DNA TGCAGTGCTAGAGATGCACAGGGGGACACTGAAGCTTTCTTT.

Many counts were recorded for this clonotype. The genes are TRBV20-1 and TRBJ1-1; possible D gene TRBD1, 5 bases. Germline values: CDR1 DFQATT, CDR2 SNEGSKA (reference sequence). V was clipped by 6 bases and J by 1 base, with 18 bases between them. The CDR3 has 15 residues. CDR3: CSAQHPIDRNTEAFF. DNA for the CDR3: TGCAGTGCCCAGCACCCCATAGACAGGAACACTGAAGCTTTCTTT.

This clonotype was detected many times. The chain joins TRBV20-1 to TRBJ2-2, with unresolved D. Trimming shortened V by 2 bases and J by 6 bases, and 10 bases separated the two germline ends. The CDR3 length is 13 residues. Germline CDR1 reads DFQATT; CDR2 reads SNEGSKA (reference sequence). The CDR3, as DNA: TGCAGTGCTAGAAGATCCGGACCCGGGGAGCTGTTTTTT. Translated: CSARRSGPGELFF.

This clonotype was observed many times. One junction end does not reproduce the germline sequence, and a read error may be involved. The chain combines TRBV6-2 or TRBV6-3 with TRBJ1-1, with D hard to call. Per the germline V gene, CDR1 is MNHEY and CDR2 is SVGEGT. The CDR3 is 12 residues long. Here the CDR3 reads CASSYRNTEAFF. In nucleotides, the CDR3 is TGTGCCAGCAGTTACAGGAACACTGAAGCCTTCTTT.

There are a few counts of this clonotype. CDR3 in DNA: TGTGCCTGCCTCTTTACCGGGACACTGAACACTGAAGCTTTCTTT. Protein: CACLFTGTLNTEAFF. The rearrangement joins TRBV30 to TRBJ1-1; D is possibly TRBD1 (6 bases). The germline CDR1 and CDR2 sequences are GTSNPN and SVGIG (reference sequence). Trimming left V 6 bases short and J 0 bases short, with 17 bases between. The CDR3 is made up of 15 amino acids.

This clonotype was detected many times. The CDR3 here is CSVPGTGYDHEQFF. CDR3 bases: TGCAGCGTTCCCGGGACAGGGTACGATCATGAGCAGTTCTTC. The chain is built from TRBV29-1 and TRBJ2-1, with TRBD1 matching over 9 bases. The CDR3 covers 14 residues. V gave up 5 bases and J gave up 8 bases; unmatched junction bases: 10. Germline loops: CDR1 SQVTM, CDR2 ANQGSEA.

This clonotype was found many times. This rearrangement joins TRBV5-5 to TRBJ1-4; TRBD1 might be the D (6 bases). Germline V gene sequence: CDR1 SGHKS, CDR2 YYEKEE (reference sequence). This CDR3 contains 15 residues. V was cut by 4 bases and J by 3 bases, with 13 bases left in between. The CDR3 reads CASSPWGAANEKLFF. In nucleotides, the CDR3 is TGTGCCAGCAGCCCTTGGGGGGCAGCTAATGAAAAACTGTTTTTT.

This clonotype was observed many times. This chain links TRBV5-1 with TRBJ2-7, with 9 nucleotides matching TRBD1. The CDR3 covers 15 residues. The V and J ends lost 4 bases and 1 base, in that order; junction bases with no gene match: 6. Germline CDR1 reads SGHRS; CDR2 reads YFSETQ. The CDR3 spells CASSIRDRVSYEQYF. The CDR3 DNA is TGCGCCAGCAGCATCCGGGACAGGGTGTCCTACGAGCAGTACTTC.

This clonotype was seen at least ten times. The V and J genes are TRBV12-3 or TRBV12-4 and TRBJ2-7; 11 positions agree with TRBD2. This CDR3 has 17 residues. J was trimmed by 2 bases and V by 5 bases; bases with no gene match: 11. The CDR3 coding sequence is TGTGCCAGCAGTCTCGAGGTGCTTAGCGGGAGGGCCTACGAGCAGTACTTC. Its protein is CASSLEVLSGRAYEQYF.

In this sample, this clonotype turned up many times. The chain uses TRBV5-1 and TRBJ2-1, with 11 bases matching TRBD2. Germline V gene lookup returns CDR1 SGHRS and CDR2 YFSETQ. The CDR3 spans 17 residues. V lost 6 bases to trimming and J lost 1 base; unmatched junction nucleotides: 9. The CDR3 spells CASMTGTSGFSYNEQFF. The DNA of the CDR3 is TGCGCCAGCATGACCGGGACTAGCGGATTTTCCTACAATGAGCAGTTCTTC.

This clonotype was counted at least ten times. This sequence joins TRBV18 and TRBJ2-3; D unclear. Germline CDR1 KGHSH, CDR2 LQKENI. The CDR3 extends over 15 amino acids. V was clipped by 4 bases and J by 2 bases, with 13 bases between them. The CDR3 protein is CASSQDTAFTDTQYF. The CDR3, as DNA: TGTGCCAGCTCACAAGACACCGCATTCACAGATACGCAGTATTTT.

This clonotype has at least ten counts. The rearrangement joins TRBV9 to TRBJ2-5; no clear D gene. CDR1 and CDR2 (germline): SGDLS, YYNGEE. Trimming removed 2 bases from V and 2 bases from J, with 7 bases in between. This CDR3 spans 13 amino acids. This chain's CDR3 is CASSVDLQETQYF. The CDR3 DNA is TGTGCCAGCAGCGTCGACTTACAAGAGACCCAGTACTTC.

This clonotype was seen many times. The V and J genes are TRBV4-2 and TRBJ2-7, with 13 bases matching TRBD2. Germline V gene data show CDR1 as LGHNA and CDR2 as YNFKEQ. The CDR3 has 19 residues. The V and J ends lost 6 bases and 7 bases, in that order; junction bases with no gene match: 21. CDR3 sequence: CASRGDREGLAGVREEQYF. CDR3 bases: TGTGCCAGCAGAGGGGACAGGGAAGGACTAGCGGGAGTTCGAGAAGAGCAGTACTTC.

This clonotype was recorded at least ten times. This sequence joins TRBV4-1 and TRBJ2-7; 8 bases line up with TRBD2. Germline V gene sequence: CDR1 MGHRA, CDR2 YSYEKL. V shed 1 base and J 2 bases; nucleotides not matched to a gene: 10. The CDR3 contains 17 residues. CDR3 amino acids: CASSQAVSSGGTYEQYF. CDR3 sequence (DNA): TGCGCCAGCAGCCAAGCGGTTTCCAGCGGGGGAACCTACGAGCAGTACTTC.

As for this clonotype: This may stem from a read error, because a much larger clone lies one nucleotide away. The rearrangement uses TRBV20-1 and TRBJ1-5; 7 bases agree with TRBD1. This CDR3 comprises 12 residues. Germline lookup yields CDR1 DFQATT and CDR2 SNEGSKA (reference sequence). The CDR3 DNA reads as TGCAGTGCAAAAACAGGGGATCACCCCCAGCATTTT. The encoded protein is CSAKTGDHPQHF.